This T cell receptor (beta chain) came from a study of OX40 agonist ivuxolimab in advanced cancers. For context, the study as a whole: Ivuxolimab was a fully human IgG2 agonistic monoclonal antibody targeting the costimulatory receptor OX40 (CD134). Intravenous ivuxolimab was administered to patients every 2 weeks at six dose levels: 0.01, 0.1, 0.3, 1.5, 3 and 10 mg/kg. Of the roughly 51 patients in dose escalation, some 20 had hepatocellular carcinoma, some 15 had melanoma, 9 had renal cell carcinoma and 9 had head and neck cancer. The dose-escalation cohort was 82.7% male with a mean age of roughly 60 years, ranging from roughly 23 to 90. Patients were allowed to have had prior anti-PD-1, anti-PD-L1 or anti-CTLA-4 therapy, and more than 30% of the dose-escalation patients had previously received checkpoint inhibitors. Partial responses were achieved by three dose-escalation patients, of whom one had hepatocellular carcinoma and two had cutaneous melanoma. The purpose of peripheral TCRbeta sequencing was to test whether ivuxolimab changed TCR sequence diversity and led to clonal T-cell expansion. The paper reports the monotherapy dose-escalation portion (N of about 56 patients) of the phase I ivuxolimab trial.

In the case of this clone: Its antigen target is currently unknown. Base qualities are not provided; no much larger clone lies one nucleotide away.

The trial excluded patients who had a history of autoimmune disease or were on systemic immunosuppression. Peripheral blood for TCR sequencing was collected from all dose cohorts at baseline, on cycle 4 day 1, and on cycle 7 day 1. Samples were obtained from an open-label, multicenter, first-in-human phase I dose-escalation trial of ivuxolimab. Adults with locally advanced or metastatic melanoma, renal cell carcinoma, hepatocellular carcinoma or head and neck squamous cell carcinoma were enrolled in the trial. Before TCR sequencing, CD4+ T cells and CD8+ T cells from peripheral blood were sorted into separate populations. For sequencing of the TCRbeta CDR3 region, genomic DNA was extracted from the sorted cells. The immunoSEQ Assay was used to sequence the TCRbeta CDR3 regions. Here the immuneACCESS table is served through TCRdb, limited to in-frame sequences with V and J called. Missing clones are a known gap in these copies; in checked studies unresolved V genes cover under half, and the rest lacks a known reason. The sample contains tens of thousands of clones, around 83% of them found a single time. The ten largest clones add up to about 0.22% of the sample.

Study-wide conclusions, independent of this receptor: At doses from 0.1 to 3.0 mg/kg, clonal expansion was seen in both CD4+ and CD8+ blood T cells between baseline and week 6. The antigen specificity of the clonally expanded peripheral T cells was not determined. Partial responders in the 0.1-3.0 mg/kg groups had among the lowest normalized peripheral clonal expansion, especially among CD8+ T cells. Low levels of normalized T-cell clonal expansion were also seen in some nonresponding patients. After ivuxolimab, expanded clones were on average more numerous among CD8+ T cells than among CD4+ T cells.

CDR1 and CDR2 are drawn from the germline V gene: SGHTA, FQGTGA. The CDR3 has 15 amino acids, counting the end cysteine and phenylalanine. The read is trimmed to its CDR3 DNA, 45 bases read in frame from base 1. V is clipped by 4 bases and J by 10 bases, and the sequence between their germline boundaries is 20 bases long. Sequencing was performed on CD4+ or CD8+ T cells sorted from blood, taken in a trial of the OX40 agonist ivuxolimab. Recombination connected TRBV7-3 to TRBJ2-1; the D gene is perhaps TRBD2, from 6 matching bases. This receptor was identified in an adult with an advanced solid tumor such as melanoma, head and neck, liver or kidney cancer. The CDR3 sequence is CASSSTGLGIVEQFF. In nucleotides, the sequence is TGTGCCAGCAGCTCTACGGGACTGGGGATAGTCGAGCAGTTCTTC.